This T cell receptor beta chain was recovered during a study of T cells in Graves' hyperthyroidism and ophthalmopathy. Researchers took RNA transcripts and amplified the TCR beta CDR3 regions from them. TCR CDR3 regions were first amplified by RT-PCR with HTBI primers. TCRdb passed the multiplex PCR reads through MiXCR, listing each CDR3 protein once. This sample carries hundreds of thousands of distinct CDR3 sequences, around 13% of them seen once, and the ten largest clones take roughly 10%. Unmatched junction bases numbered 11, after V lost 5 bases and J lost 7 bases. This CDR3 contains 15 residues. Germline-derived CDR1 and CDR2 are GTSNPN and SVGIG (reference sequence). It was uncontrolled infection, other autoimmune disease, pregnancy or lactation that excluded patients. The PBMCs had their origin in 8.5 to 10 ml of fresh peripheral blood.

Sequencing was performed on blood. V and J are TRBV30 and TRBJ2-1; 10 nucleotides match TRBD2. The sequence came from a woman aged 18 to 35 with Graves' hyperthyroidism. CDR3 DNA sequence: TGTGCCTGGGGGTTTGGTGCTAGCGGGAGTAATGAGCAGTTCTTC. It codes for CAWGFGASGSNEQFF.